This is a list of T cell receptor beta chains from one sample in a study of cytomegalovirus exposure and HLA in healthy donors. The method was immunoSEQ multiplex PCR; TCRdb's version includes in-frame clones alone and lacks a portion of them. The repertoire holds 90,000 or so clones, with about four fifths as singletons. Sequenced sample: PBMCs. The source of these receptors is a man between 25 and 39 years old in good health and CMV-seropositive. Both conserved end residues are part of each CDR3. Each record gives: clone size, V gene, D gene, J gene, CDR3 protein, CDR3 DNA. D genes are given only for firm matches. Clone size is given for some rows only: seen once, a few or many times, or a class if the clone is expanded.

-	TRBV28	-	TRBJ2-7	CASRPTDYEQYF	TGTGCCAGCAGACCCACGGACTACGAGCAGTACTTC
-	TRBV28	-	TRBJ1-4	CASNSGEKLFF	TGTGCCAGCAATTCAGGGGAAAAACTGTTTTTT
-	TRBV7-9	TRBD2	TRBJ2-1	CASSFPLAGERDNEQFF	TGTGCCAGCAGCTTCCCGTTAGCGGGCGAACGCGACAATGAGCAGTTCTTC
few	TRBV6-1	-	TRBJ2-7	CASSEAKGASYEQYF	TGTGCCAGCAGTGAAGCGAAAGGGGCCAGCTACGAGCAGTACTTC
-	TRBV9	-	TRBJ1-2	CASSVGGQGNGYTF	TGTGCCAGCAGCGTAGGAGGTCAGGGGAACGGCTACACCTTC
-	TRBV19	TRBD2	TRBJ2-7	CASSQASGGAYEQYF	TGTGCCAGTAGCCAAGCTAGCGGGGGCGCCTACGAGCAGTACTTC
-	TRBV10-1	-	TRBJ2-7	CASSDSFEQYF	TGCGCCAGCAGTGATTCGTTCGAGCAGTACTTC
-	TRBV29-1	TRBD1	TRBJ1-2	CSVRDSYGYTF	TGCAGCGTTCGGGACAGCTATGGCTACACCTTC
-	TRBV7-2	-	TRBJ2-4	CASSSDRDTLTNIQYF	TGTGCCAGCAGCTCAGACCGGGACACCTTGACGAACATTCAGTACTTC
-	TRBV7-8	TRBD2	TRBJ2-5	CASIPPSGRAETQYF	TGTGCCAGCATCCCACCTAGCGGGAGGGCTGAGACCCAGTACTTC
-	TRBV28	-	TRBJ2-7	CASSLFSPAGGPEQYF	TGTGCCAGCAGTTTATTTTCCCCGGCAGGGGGGCCCGAGCAGTACTTC
-	TRBV21-1	-	TRBJ2-5	CASSEGTGGETQYF	TGTGCCAGCAGCGAAGGGACAGGGGGAGAGACCCAGTACTTC
-	TRBV5-1	TRBD2	TRBJ2-1	CASSAGLAGGNEQFF	TGCGCCAGCAGCGCGGGACTAGCGGGAGGAAATGAGCAGTTCTTC
-	TRBV5-6	TRBD1	TRBJ1-5	CASSTNRGESNQPQHF	TGTGCCAGCAGTACCAACAGGGGCGAAAGCAATCAGCCCCAGCATTTT
-	TRBV19	TRBD2	TRBJ2-3	CASSAPGLAGVADTQYF	TGTGCCAGTAGTGCGCCGGGACTAGCGGGAGTGGCAGATACGCAGTATTTT
-	TRBV14	-	TRBJ2-7	CASSQIYEQYF	TGTGCCAGCAGCCAAATATACGAGCAGTACTTC
-	TRBV7-2	TRBD2	TRBJ2-5	CASSLRTGLAEPRETQYF	TGTGCCAGCAGCTTAAGGACGGGACTAGCGGAACCTAGGGAGACCCAGTACTTC
-	TRBV5-6	-	TRBJ2-5	CASRLTGRETQYF	TGTGCCAGCAGGTTGACAGGCCGGGAGACCCAGTACTTC
-	TRBV6-1	TRBD2	TRBJ2-7	CASSELQGLATSGASYEQYF	TGTGCCAGCAGTGAATTACAGGGTCTAGCGACTAGCGGGGCCTCCTACGAGCAGTACTTC
once	TRBV30	-	TRBJ1-5	CAWSVLGGGQPQHF	TGTGCCTGGAGTGTCCTGGGAGGAGGTCAGCCCCAGCATTTT
-	TRBV28	TRBD1	TRBJ2-5	CASSLGQGAQETQYF	TGTGCCAGCAGTTTAGGACAGGGGGCGCAAGAGACCCAGTACTTC
-	TRBV18	-	TRBJ1-2	CASSTGTGHYGYTF	TGTGCCAGCTCGACCGGAACAGGCCACTATGGCTACACCTTC
-	TRBV29-1	-	TRBJ2-7	CSVGPGTYEQYF	TGCAGCGTTGGCCCAGGGACCTACGAGCAGTACTTC
-	TRBV27	TRBD2	TRBJ2-4	CASSLLAGPPNIQYF	TGTGCCAGCAGTTTACTAGCGGGTCCTCCAAACATTCAGTACTTC
-	TRBV30	-	TRBJ2-1	CAWSGTRYNEQFF	TGTGCCTGGAGTGGAACCCGGTACAATGAGCAGTTCTTC
-	TRBV5-1	-	TRBJ2-5	CASSLVVGEETQYF	TGCGCCAGCAGCTTGGTAGTCGGAGAAGAGACCCAGTACTTC
-	TRBV19	-	TRBJ2-1	CATTVYPGNEQFF	TGTGCCACTACAGTGTATCCTGGGAATGAGCAGTTCTTC
medium-sized	TRBV28	TRBD1	TRBJ1-1	CASSYDRVNTEAFF	TGTGCCAGCAGTTACGACAGGGTGAACACTGAAGCTTTCTTT
few	TRBV10-1	TRBD1	TRBJ2-7	CASSDGTGAYEQYF	TGCGCCAGCAGTGACGGGACAGGGGCTTACGAGCAGTACTTC
-	TRBV6-6	TRBD1	TRBJ1-3	CASSRPDRGANTIYF	TGTGCCAGCAGTCGCCCGGACAGGGGTGCAAACACCATATATTTT
-	TRBV11-2	TRBD2	TRBJ2-7	CASSPTSGRKYEQYF	TGTGCCAGCAGCCCTACTAGCGGGCGGAAGTACGAGCAGTACTTC
-	TRBV7-6	TRBD2	TRBJ2-7	CASSLEREEYYEQYF	TGTGCCAGCAGCCTGGAGCGGGAGGAATACTACGAGCAGTACTTC
-	TRBV15	-	TRBJ2-3	CATKISGATDTQYF	TGTGCCACCAAGATTAGCGGAGCCACAGATACGCAGTATTTT
-	TRBV7-2	-	TRBJ1-6	CASSLSGSSYNSPLHF	TGTGCCAGCAGCTTATCTGGGAGCTCCTATAATTCACCCCTCCACTTT
-	TRBV30	TRBD1	TRBJ1-2	CAWRVIGQGYYGYTF	TGTGCCTGGAGGGTAATAGGACAGGGTTACTATGGCTACACCTTC
few	TRBV5-6	-	TRBJ2-2	CASSPQDTSTGELFF	TGTGCCAGCAGCCCTCAGGACACCTCCACCGGGGAGCTGTTTTTT
-	TRBV6-6	-	TRBJ2-3	CASSLGQNLRDTQYF	TGTGCCAGCAGTTTGGGGCAGAATCTACGGGATACGCAGTATTTT
-	TRBV10-3	TRBD1	TRBJ2-2	CATTDRVDTGELFF	TGTGCCACCACCGACAGGGTAGACACCGGGGAGCTGTTTTTT
-	TRBV11-2	-	TRBJ1-1	CASSSDSNTEAFF	TGTGCCAGCAGCTCCGACAGCAACACTGAAGCTTTCTTT
-	TRBV5-4	TRBD1	TRBJ2-5	CASSPGQGRTQETQYF	TGTGCCAGCAGCCCCGGACAGGGGAGAACTCAAGAGACCCAGTACTTC
-	TRBV7-2	TRBD2	TRBJ2-3	CASSLVPSGVSTDTQYF	TGTGCCAGCAGCTTAGTACCTAGCGGGGTTAGCACAGATACGCAGTATTTT
-	TRBV5-1	TRBD2	TRBJ2-7	CASSLLGFVLAGNYEQYF	TGCGCCAGCAGCTTGTTAGGCTTCGTTCTAGCGGGGAACTACGAGCAGTACTTC